This T cell receptor (beta chain) was sequenced for a study of molecular identifiers for immune sequencing clone quantification. Notes on the study in general: Identical TCR molecules that share a barcode could lead to an underestimation of highly expanded clone sizes.

This CDR3 is built from 17 residues. Per germline, CDR1 SGHTA and CDR2 FQGNSA. J lost 4 bases, V lost 6 bases, and 12 bases had no gene match. Libraries of naive CD8 cells were prepared from approximately 20,000 to 980,000 sorted cells using 10%, 30% or 50% RNA. One entry per CDR3 protein, called by TCRdb with MiXCR from the PCR reads. The table lists under 650,000 distinct CDR3 sequences, around 20% of them singletons, with under 0.95% in the top ten. This clonotype was detected a few times. Antigen specificity is unknown. The clonotype was recovered from a human donor in good health. Some libraries in this study had Jurkat cell RNA spiked in. The sample taken for sequencing was naive CD8+ T cells from blood, with Jurkat cell RNA spiked in. The sample's subset: FACS-sorted CD8+CD4-CCR7+CD45RA+ naive T cells. The V and J genes are TRBV7-2 and TRBJ2-2; 9 bases align to TRBD2. This chain's CDR3 is CASSSALAGLSTGELFF. For the CDR3, the DNA is TGTGCCAGCAGTTCCGCGCTAGCGGGATTGTCCACCGGGGAGCTGTTTTTT.